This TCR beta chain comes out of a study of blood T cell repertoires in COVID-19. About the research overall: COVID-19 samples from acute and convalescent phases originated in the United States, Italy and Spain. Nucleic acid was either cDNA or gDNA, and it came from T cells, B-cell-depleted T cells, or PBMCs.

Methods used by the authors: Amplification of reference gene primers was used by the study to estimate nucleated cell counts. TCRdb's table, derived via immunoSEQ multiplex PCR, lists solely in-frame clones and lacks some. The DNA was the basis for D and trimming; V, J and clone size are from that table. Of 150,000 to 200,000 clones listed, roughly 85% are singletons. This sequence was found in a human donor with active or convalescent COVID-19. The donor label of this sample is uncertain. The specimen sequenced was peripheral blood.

The CDR3 DNA is TGTGCCACCGGGACAGCGCGCGGCAATGAGCAGTTCTTC. Amino acid sequence: CATGTARGNEQFF. The rearrangement joins TRBV10-3 to TRBJ2-1; 7 nucleotides match TRBD1. CDR3 size: 13 residues. J gave up 6 bases and V 10 bases, and 9 bases lay outside the gene matches. Germline CDR1 ENHRY, CDR2 SYGVKD.